This T cell receptor beta chain is drawn from a study of type 1 regulatory T cells. Study at large: This in vitro CD4 product, T-allo10, is enriched for Tr1 cells and alloantigen-specific.

V was clipped by 3 bases and J by 2 bases, with 11 bases between them. The CDR3 has 13 residues. Germline V lookup: CDR1 DFQATT, CDR2 SNEGSKA (reference sequence). TCRdb redid the calling of the reads with MiXCR, one entry per CDR3 protein. The sample shows approximately 100,000 distinct CDR3 sequences, roughly 31% of them seen only once. This clonotype was counted only a few times. The sample comprised CD4+ T cells, either the whole sample or a sorted fraction (not recorded which). The TCR comes from a human donor in good health. V usage is TRBV20-1 and J usage is TRBJ2-7; D possibly corresponds to TRBD2 (5 bases). This CDR3 reads CSASWERPYEQYF. DNA of the CDR3: TGCAGTGCTAGTTGGGAGAGACCCTACGAGCAGTACTTC.